Listed below are T cell receptor beta chains from one sample, sequenced in a study of T cell responses to AZD1222 COVID-19 vaccine. The table came from immunoSEQ multiplex PCR; TCRdb's copy has only in-frame clones and leaves some out. The data contain 60,000 to 75,000 clones, 60% to 85% of them singletons. The sample consisted of peripheral blood, taken 28 days after the second AZD1222 dose. The receptor source for this set is an adult who received the AZD1222 COVID-19 vaccine. Each CDR3 is given with its conserved first and last residue.

v_call	j_call	cdr3_aa
TRBV7-6	TRBJ2-3	CASSILAGGADTQYF
TRBV6-6	TRBJ2-7	CASSPSLGEQYF
TRBV10-3	TRBJ1-4	CAISESGGEKLFF
TRBV6-5	TRBJ1-1	CASSRQGANTEAFF
TRBV5-1	TRBJ2-3	CASSLQGAGDTQYF
TRBV19	TRBJ1-2	CASSTHWKGGYYGYTF
TRBV6-2/TRBV6-3	TRBJ2-1	CASSYNTYNEQFF
TRBV2	TRBJ1-6	CASSGAGLTASPLHF
TRBV7-2	TRBJ1-5	CASSSLPGQGWGNQPQHF
TRBV6-1	TRBJ2-5	CASSEESGSPRAQYF
TRBV5-1	TRBJ2-7	CASSQEPGQFFNEQYF
TRBV2	TRBJ2-1	CASKGSSYNEQFF
TRBV19	TRBJ1-1	CASSIGPLGNTEAFF
TRBV5-1	TRBJ2-7	CASSPFLSGGAHEQYF
TRBV3-1/TRBV3-2	TRBJ1-5	CASSQAGRGSNQPQHF
TRBV24-1	TRBJ1-1	CATSDSSMPEAFF
TRBV6-5	TRBJ2-5	CASRRLGGRETQYF
TRBV11-3	TRBJ2-2	CASSSTPFGQENTGELFF
TRBV24-1	TRBJ2-5	CATSDWGGGTQYF
TRBV6-2/TRBV6-3	TRBJ1-5	CASSPVSGIWTTKSQPQHF
TRBV6-6	TRBJ1-1	CASSPFTGGSSGTEAFF
TRBV5-1	TRBJ1-2	CASSLEQGNYGYTF
TRBV19	TRBJ1-1	CASSTSPTGVSGAFF
TRBV9	TRBJ1-1	CASSPRPAGNTEAFF
TRBV28	TRBJ1-5	CASSLYGTGRQPQHF
TRBV19	TRBJ2-5	CASKAGGPLETQYF
TRBV20-1	TRBJ2-5	CSAPDLQTQYF
TRBV2	TRBJ2-3	CASSLDSTDTQYF
TRBV6-9	TRBJ2-1	CASSYWEGEQFF
TRBV9	TRBJ1-2	CASSVWGGTTGGEPNYGYTF
TRBV18	TRBJ1-1	CASSPNPGTEAFF
TRBV7-9	TRBJ2-4	CASSLLGENIQYF
TRBV19	TRBJ1-5	CASSKGLPDQPQHF